This TCR beta chain was captured by sequencing in a study of cytomegalovirus exposure and HLA in healthy donors. V lost 3 bases to trimming and J lost 3 bases; unmatched junction nucleotides: 7. Germline V gene lookup returns CDR1 MNHNS and CDR2 SASEGT. This CDR3 has 15 residues. Study observations and caveats: A later analysis by the authors found several of the most significant clusters apparently linked to common viral pathogens. Within a later analysis, the majority of CMV-associated TCR beta chains appeared HLA-restricted. Rarity held for most TCR sequences, but there were some public TCRs that occurred in many donors.

At sampling all donors were nominally healthy, likely with unrecorded immune exposures. Primers: 60 Vbeta forward and 13 Jbeta reverse. The table came from immunoSEQ multiplex PCR; TCRdb's copy has only in-frame clones and leaves some out. Of fewer than 45,000 clones listed, 68% are singletons. For this clone: The antigen remains unidentified.

The TCR sequence derives from a man in his forties in good health and CMV-seronegative. V usage is TRBV6-1 and J usage is TRBJ2-7, with 8 bases aligning to TRBD2. Source material: PBMCs. Here the CDR3 reads CASSESPTSDYEQYF. The DNA of the CDR3 is TGTGCCAGCAGTGAGAGTCCGACTAGCGACTACGAGCAGTACTTC.